A selection of T cell receptor beta chains follows, all from one sample in a study of CD8 T cells in ankylosing spondylitis. TCRdb re-analysed the 5' RACE reads in MiXCR, keeping a single row per CDR3 protein. The top ten clones hold 4.6% of a sample with around 42,000 distinct CDR3 sequences, around 2.9% of them seen once. The specimen was blood, either unsorted or a sorted T cell fraction (not recorded which). These receptor sequences come from a male donor with ankylosing spondylitis or in good health (not recorded which). Both conserved end residues are part of each CDR3. Each record gives: J gene, clone size, D gene, V gene, CDR3 DNA, CDR3 protein. The D gene is left open where the match is weak. The size entry is marked missing in some rows and otherwise reads once, few, many or a size class.

>TRBJ2-7|many|.|TRBV9
TGTGCCAGCAGCGCAAGGGTTTCCTCCTACGAGCAGTACTTC
CASSARVSSYEQYF
>TRBJ1-1|many|.|TRBV9
TGTGCCAGCAGCGTAGAGGGGCCCCCAGGGAACACTGAAGCTTTCTTT
CASSVEGPPGNTEAFF
>TRBJ2-5|many|.|TRBV21-1
TGTGCCAGCAGCAAAGCCTACCGACTAGCGGGAGGGTTGGGCCAAGAGACCCAGTACTTC
CASSKAYRLAGGLGQETQYF
>TRBJ2-4|many|TRBD1|TRBV9
TGTGCCAGCAGCGAGGACAGGGTAAACATTCAGTACTTC
CASSEDRVNIQYF
>TRBJ1-4|many|.|TRBV9
TGTGCCAGCAGCGCAAATCCAACTAATGAAAAACTGTTTTTT
CASSANPTNEKLFF
>TRBJ2-1|many|TRBD2|TRBV9
TGTGCCAGCCGAAAGGGGAGCGGGAGTGGTGAGCAGTTCTTC
CASRKGSGSGEQFF
>TRBJ2-3|many|.|TRBV9
TGTGCCAGCAGCGTTACTAGCACAGATACGCAGTATTTT
CASSVTSTDTQYF
>TRBJ1-1|many|.|TRBV9
TGTGCCAGCAGTACGGACAGTAACACTGAAGCTTTCTTT
CASSTDSNTEAFF
>TRBJ2-2|many|TRBD2|TRBV9
TGTGCCAGCTCCCCTGGACTAGCGGGAACCGGGGAGCTGTTTTTT
CASSPGLAGTGELFF
>TRBJ2-1|many|.|TRBV9
TGTGCCAGCAGCGTAGTAGGGGCGGGCGGGGCACATGAGCAGTTCTTC
CASSVVGAGGAHEQFF
>TRBJ2-5|.|.|TRBV9
TGTGCCAGCAGCGTAGCTCCTACAGAGACCCAGTACTTC
CASSVAPTETQYF
>TRBJ2-1|many|TRBD2|TRBV9
TGTGCCAGCAGCGTAGCTACGTTAGCGGGAGGGAATGAGCAGTTCTTC
CASSVATLAGGNEQFF
>TRBJ1-1|many|.|TRBV9
TGTGCCAGCAGCCGAGGGGGATACACTGAAGCTTTCTTT
CASSRGGYTEAFF
>TRBJ2-7|many|.|TRBV9
TGTGCCAGCAGCCGGGACCCAACTTCGTCCTACGAGCAGTACTTC
CASSRDPTSSYEQYF
>TRBJ2-2|many|.|TRBV9
TGTGCCAGCAGCGGCGGAGGAGGCGCGACGGGGGAGCTGTTTTTT
CASSGGGGATGELFF
>TRBJ2-1|many|TRBD2|TRBV9
TGTGCCAGCAGCGTATCCCCCACTAGCGGGAGAAGGGATGAGCAGTTCTTC
CASSVSPTSGRRDEQFF
>TRBJ1-1|many|.|TRBV9
TGTGCCAGCAGCCCCGTAGGACAGCTGAACACTGAAGCTTTCTTT
CASSPVGQLNTEAFF
>TRBJ2-1|many|.|TRBV9
TGTGCCAGCAGCCCGGGCAACTCGTACAATGAGCAGTTCTTC
CASSPGNSYNEQFF
>TRBJ2-5|many|TRBD2|TRBV9
TGTGCCAGCAGCGTAGGTCCAGCGGGGGGTGGAGAGACCCAGTACTTC
CASSVGPAGGGETQYF
>TRBJ2-2|many|.|TRBV9
TGTGCCAGCAGCGTAGGGGGGAGAGGCGCCGGGGAGCTGTTTTTT
CASSVGGRGAGELFF
>TRBJ2-5|many|TRBD2|TRBV9
TGTGCCAGCAGCGTAGGACTAGCGGGAACAGAGACCCAGTACTTC
CASSVGLAGTETQYF
>TRBJ2-2|many|TRBD2|TRBV9
TGTGCCAGCACCCCGAGGTCGGGACTAGCCACCGGGGAGCTGTTTTTT
CASTPRSGLATGELFF
>TRBJ2-3|many|.|TRBV9
TGTGCCAGCAGCGTAGCTCCCGGCACAGATACGCAGTATTTT
CASSVAPGTDTQYF
>TRBJ2-5|many|.|TRBV9
TGTGCCAGCAGCGTAGATCTCGGAAGGGAGACCCAGTACTTC
CASSVDLGRETQYF
>TRBJ1-1|many|.|TRBV9
TGTGCCAGCAGCGCCCGGGACGGGAACACTGAAGCTTTCTTT
CASSARDGNTEAFF
>TRBJ2-1|many|TRBD2|TRBV9
TGTGCCAGCAGCGCCAGCGGGAGTAACTACAATGAGCAGTTCTTC
CASSASGSNYNEQFF
>TRBJ2-7|many|.|TRBV9
TGTGCCAGCAGCGTAGCAGGCTCACTCTACGAGCAGTACTTC
CASSVAGSLYEQYF
>TRBJ2-5|many|.|TRBV9
TGTGCCAGCAGCCCCCGGCCCACGCAAGGGGAGACCCAGTACTTC
CASSPRPTQGETQYF
>TRBJ1-1|few|.|TRBV9
TGTGCCAGCAGCTCCTACCCCGGAGGGAGCACTGAAGCTTTCTTT
CASSSYPGGSTEAFF
>TRBJ1-2|many|.|TRBV9
TGTGCCAGCAGCGTAGTGGAACTCGGAGGCTACACCTTC
CASSVVELGGYTF
>TRBJ2-7|many|TRBD1|TRBV9
TGTGCCAGCAGCGTACAGGGGGACTCCTACGAGCAGTACTTC
CASSVQGDSYEQYF
>TRBJ2-2|few|TRBD2|TRBV9
TGTGCCAGCAGCTTAACCCCGGGACTAGCGCTTAACACCGGGGAGCTGTTTTTT
CASSLTPGLALNTGELFF
>TRBJ2-5|many|.|TRBV9
TGTGCCAGCAGCGTAGCCCTTTCCGGCGGGATCTCTGAGACCCAGTACTTC
CASSVALSGGISETQYF
>TRBJ1-3|many|.|TRBV9
TGTGCCAGCAGCGGACAGGCTGGAAACACCATATATTTT
CASSGQAGNTIYF
>TRBJ2-5|many|.|TRBV6-4
TGTGCCAGCAGTGACTCGACAGAAGAGACCCAGTACTTC
CASSDSTEETQYF
>TRBJ2-1|many|.|TRBV9
TGTGCCAGCAGCGTAAGCCTTGGGGGAGAATATGAGCAGTTCTTC
CASSVSLGGEYEQFF